This TCR beta chain was obtained from a study of blood T cell repertoires in COVID-19. Sequencing used immunoSEQ multiplex PCR; TCRdb keeps in-frame clones, though not all of them. The sample yields some 150,000 clones, about nine tenths seen once. The CDR3 contains 15 residues. CDR1 is LGHNA and CDR2 is YSLEER in the germline V gene. Trimming stripped 1 base from V and 3 bases from J, with 12 bases between. The sample comprised peripheral blood. The receptor comes from a human donor in a cohort sampled during active COVID-19. This chain connects TRBV4-3 to TRBJ1-1; possibly TRBD1 for D (5 bases). The CDR3 is CASSQAPGPDTEAFF. Here the CDR3 DNA reads TGCGCCAGCAGCCAAGCTCCAGGGCCGGACACTGAAGCTTTCTTT.